This T cell receptor (beta chain) was profiled in a study of shared clonotypes between healthy human individuals. Repertoires were generated with immunoSEQ multiplex PCR, while TCRdb's copy carries only in-frame clones and drops some. The table records hundreds of thousands of clones, roughly 70% of them present only once. Trimming at V came to 3 bases and at J to 7 bases, leaving 6 bases not matched to a gene. The CDR3 sequence is 13 residues long. Germline V lookup: CDR1 KGHSY, CDR2 FQNENV. Findings and caveats of the study: With few donors, the genetic and exposure-history diversity represented was limited.

This clone was observed a handful of times. Antigen: not known. The source material was memory CD4+ T cells sorted from blood. The subset denotes: CD45RA-negative fraction. The TCR comes from a man younger than 45 in good health. The gene calls are TRBV16 and TRBJ2-7; 7 bases align to TRBD2. The DNA of the CDR3 is TGTGCCAGCAGCCATTTTTACGGGGGGGAGCAGTACTTC. Amino acid sequence: CASSHFYGGEQYF.